The rows below give T cell receptor beta chains drawn from one sample of a study of blood T cell repertoires in COVID-19. Assay used: immunoSEQ multiplex PCR; TCRdb lists only in-frame clones, some missing. The table lists 250,000 to 300,000 clones, about nine tenths of them singletons, with over 9% in the top ten. Sequenced: peripheral blood. The receptors shown here come from a woman in her 30s with COVID-19, enrolled during active disease. CDR3s include the opening cysteine and the closing phenylalanine or tryptophan. Each record gives: J gene, clone size, D gene, V gene, CDR3 protein, CDR3 DNA. D genes are given only for firm matches. Part of the rows lack a size; the others show once, few, many or a class for expanded clones.

J gene: TRBJ2-7; clone size: once; D gene: TRBD1; V gene: TRBV30; CDR3 protein: CAWSMPQGALYEQYF; CDR3 DNA: TGTGCCTGGAGTATGCCTCAGGGGGCCCTCTACGAGCAGTACTTC
J gene: TRBJ1-1; clone size: once; D gene: -; V gene: TRBV7-8; CDR3 protein: CASSLAAANTEAFF; CDR3 DNA: TGTGCCAGCAGCTTAGCTGCGGCGAACACTGAAGCTTTCTTT
J gene: TRBJ2-1; clone size: few; D gene: -; V gene: TRBV5-1; CDR3 protein: CASTQDSGDNEQFF; CDR3 DNA: TGCGCCAGCACCCAAGATAGCGGAGACAATGAGCAGTTCTTC
J gene: TRBJ1-4; clone size: few; D gene: TRBD1; V gene: TRBV28; CDR3 protein: CASSLFGDRGRLELFF; CDR3 DNA: TGTGCCAGCAGTTTATTCGGGGACAGGGGGCGATTAGAACTGTTTTTT
J gene: TRBJ2-1; clone size: -; D gene: -; V gene: TRBV27; CDR3 protein: CASSALGAPEQFF; CDR3 DNA: TGTGCCAGCAGTGCGTTAGGGGCCCCCGAGCAGTTCTTC
J gene: TRBJ2-7; clone size: -; D gene: TRBD1; V gene: TRBV7-2; CDR3 protein: CASSSTGGWYEQYF; CDR3 DNA: TGTGCCAGCAGCTCTACAGGGGGCTGGTACGAGCAGTACTTC
J gene: TRBJ2-5; clone size: -; D gene: TRBD2; V gene: TRBV6-5; CDR3 protein: CASSYGLAGVETQYF; CDR3 DNA: TGTGCCAGCAGTTACGGACTAGCGGGAGTTGAGACCCAGTACTTC
J gene: TRBJ2-7; clone size: -; D gene: -; V gene: TRBV4-1; CDR3 protein: CASSQERDEQYF; CDR3 DNA: TGCGCCAGCAGCCAAGAGAGGGACGAGCAGTACTTC
J gene: TRBJ2-1; clone size: -; D gene: TRBD2; V gene: TRBV7-6; CDR3 protein: CASSFGTSGSYNEQFF; CDR3 DNA: TGTGCCAGCAGCTTCGGGACTAGCGGGAGCTACAATGAGCAGTTCTTC
J gene: TRBJ2-3; clone size: -; D gene: -; V gene: TRBV28; CDR3 protein: CASSLGSTDTQYF; CDR3 DNA: TGTGCCAGCAGTTTAGGCAGCACAGATACGCAGTATTTT
J gene: TRBJ1-1; clone size: -; D gene: -; V gene: TRBV18; CDR3 protein: CASSPRPAGEATEAFF; CDR3 DNA: TGTGCCAGCTCACCCAGGCCTGCCGGGGAGGCCACTGAAGCTTTCTTT
J gene: TRBJ1-2; clone size: -; D gene: TRBD1; V gene: TRBV5-8; CDR3 protein: CASSLRDRVVYGYTF; CDR3 DNA: TGTGCCAGCAGCCTCCGGGACAGGGTCGTTTATGGCTACACCTTC
J gene: TRBJ1-1; clone size: -; D gene: -; V gene: TRBV19; CDR3 protein: CASSILRTGATGAEAFF; CDR3 DNA: TGTGCCAGTAGTATCTTGCGGACTGGGGCTACGGGGGCTGAAGCTTTCTTT
J gene: TRBJ2-7; clone size: -; D gene: TRBD2; V gene: TRBV4-3; CDR3 protein: CASSQAPGGYEQYF; CDR3 DNA: TGCGCCAGCAGCCAAGCCCCGGGAGGGTACGAGCAGTACTTC
J gene: TRBJ1-2; clone size: few; D gene: -; V gene: TRBV2; CDR3 protein: CASSLDSINYGYTF; CDR3 DNA: TGTGCCAGCAGCCTGGACAGCATTAACTATGGCTACACCTTC
J gene: TRBJ1-5; clone size: -; D gene: TRBD1; V gene: TRBV19; CDR3 protein: CASSTGTGGGQPQHF; CDR3 DNA: TGTGCCAGTAGTACCGGGACAGGGGGCGGTCAGCCCCAGCATTTT
J gene: TRBJ2-7; clone size: -; D gene: TRBD2; V gene: TRBV6-5; CDR3 protein: CASSRTSGPYEQYF; CDR3 DNA: TGTGCCAGCAGTAGGACTAGCGGGCCCTACGAGCAGTACTTC
J gene: TRBJ2-2; clone size: -; D gene: -; V gene: TRBV7-3; CDR3 protein: CASSLQGVGTGELFF; CDR3 DNA: TGTGCCAGCAGCTTGCAAGGGGTTGGCACCGGGGAGCTGTTTTTT